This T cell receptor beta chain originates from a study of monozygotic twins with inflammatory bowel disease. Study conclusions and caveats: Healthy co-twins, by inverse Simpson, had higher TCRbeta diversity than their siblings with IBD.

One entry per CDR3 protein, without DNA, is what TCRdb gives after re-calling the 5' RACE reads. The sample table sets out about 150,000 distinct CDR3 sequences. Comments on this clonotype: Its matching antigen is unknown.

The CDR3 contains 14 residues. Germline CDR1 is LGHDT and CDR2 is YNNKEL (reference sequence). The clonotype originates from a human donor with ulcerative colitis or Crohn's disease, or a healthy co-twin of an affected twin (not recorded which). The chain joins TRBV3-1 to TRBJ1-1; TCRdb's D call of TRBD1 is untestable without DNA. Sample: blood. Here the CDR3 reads CASSQELGAGRAFF.